This is a list of T cell receptor beta chains from one sample in a study of vaccination and CD4 T cells after COVID-19. Antigens for these TCRs are unknown. TCRdb itself ran the PCR reads through MiXCR, one entry per CDR3 protein. The profile shows about 8,100 distinct CDR3 sequences, roughly 55% of them singletons. The sample consisted of CD4+ T cells from blood, cultured in vitro. The origin of the receptors is a human donor who had recovered from COVID-19. CDR3s include the opening cysteine and the closing phenylalanine or tryptophan. A D gene is named only where the DNA matches it firmly. Not all rows give a size; the values are once, few, many and, for expanded clones, a class.

v_call,clone_size,j_call,d_call,cdr3_aa,cdr3_nt
TRBV7-2,-,TRBJ2-7,-,CASSLTTTTRSYEQYF,TGTGCCAGCAGCTTAACGACTACCACACGCTCCTACGAGCAGTACTTC
TRBV12-3/TRBV12-4,few,TRBJ1-2,TRBD1,CASSLRTGGDYGYTF,TGTGCCAGCAGTCTACGGACAGGGGGTGATTATGGCTACACCTTC
TRBV7-9,few,TRBJ1-6,-,CASSLADGGDSPLHF,TGTGCCAGCAGCTTAGCAGACGGGGGCGATTCACCCCTCCACTTT
TRBV7-9,-,TRBJ2-7,TRBD1,CASSRDREGEQYF,TGTGCCAGCTCAAGGGACAGGGAGGGCGAGCAGTACTTC
TRBV20-1,-,TRBJ1-5,-,CSARALQRYSNQPQHF,TGCAGTGCTAGGGCTTTACAGAGATATAGCAATCAGCCCCAGCATTTT
TRBV12-3/TRBV12-4,-,TRBJ1-2,-,CASSQGLGYTF,TGTGCCAGCAGCCAGGGACTTGGCTACACCTTC
TRBV21-1,few,TRBJ2-7,-,CASSKDGQDYEQYF,TGTGCCAGCAGCAAAGATGGACAGGACTACGAGCAGTACTTC
TRBV20-1,-,TRBJ2-3,-,CSAVTDTQYF,TGCAGTGCTGTTACAGATACGCAGTATTTT
TRBV20-1,-,TRBJ2-7,-,CSARDLRHAAYEQYF,TGCAGTGCTAGAGATTTACGCCATGCGGCCTACGAGCAGTACTTC
TRBV10-3,-,TRBJ2-5,-,CAISESITDQETQYF,TGTGCCATCAGTGAGTCTATTACAGACCAAGAGACCCAGTACTTC
TRBV19,once,TRBJ2-5,-,CASSSRPLGAQYF,TGTGCCAGTAGTAGTAGGCCACTTGGGGCCCAGTACTTC
TRBV20-1,-,TRBJ1-1,-,CSARDPRKQGTEAFF,TGCAGTGCTAGAGATCCCCGTAAACAGGGCACTGAAGCTTTCTTT
TRBV6-1,-,TRBJ1-1,TRBD1,CASSHRQDSGQKNTEAFF,TGTGCCAGCAGCCACAGACAAGACTCGGGACAGAAGAACACTGAAGCTTTCTTT
TRBV11-2,-,TRBJ1-6,TRBD1,CASSLGQGLRNSPLHF,TGTGCCAGCAGCTTAGGACAGGGCCTGCGTAATTCACCCCTCCACTTT
TRBV15,few,TRBJ1-2,-,CATSRDAGRGYGYTF,TGTGCCACCAGCAGAGATGCTGGCAGGGGATATGGCTACACCTTC
TRBV6-2/TRBV6-3,few,TRBJ1-2,-,CASSYSINGQIYGYTF,TGTGCCAGCAGTTACTCGATCAACGGGCAGATCTATGGCTACACCTTC
TRBV2,-,TRBJ2-3,TRBD2,CASRTPFSGGADTQYF,TGTGCCAGCAGGACTCCCTTTAGCGGGGGAGCAGATACGCAGTATTTT
TRBV6-1,few,TRBJ1-1,TRBD1,CASSDWGTGVGAFF,TGTGCCAGCAGTGACTGGGGGACAGGGGTAGGAGCTTTCTTT
TRBV6-1,few,TRBJ1-2,-,CASSPYKGYGYTF,TGTGCCAGCAGTCCCTATAAAGGCTATGGCTACACCTTC
TRBV20-1,few,TRBJ1-5,TRBD1,CSARDPTGAEYQPQHF,TGCAGTGCTAGAGATCCCACAGGGGCGGAATATCAGCCCCAGCATTTT
TRBV7-8,-,TRBJ1-5,-,CTSSLGGSNQPQHF,TGTACCAGCAGCTTAGGGGGTAGCAATCAGCCCCAGCATTTT
TRBV11-2,few,TRBJ1-6,-,CASSLRRKVPHNSPLHF,TGTGCCAGCAGCTTACGTCGTAAGGTCCCCCATAATTCACCCCTCCACTTT
TRBV19,-,TRBJ1-1,-,CASSPLGRGTIEAFF,TGTGCCAGTAGTCCCCTAGGACGGGGAACTATTGAAGCTTTCTTT
TRBV27,-,TRBJ2-3,TRBD2,CASSLFYSGGADTQYF,TGTGCCAGCAGTTTATTTTATAGCGGGGGGGCGGATACGCAGTATTTT
TRBV20-1,-,TRBJ1-4,-,CSARDSRGAGEKLFF,TGCAGTGCTAGAGATTCGAGGGGGGCTGGTGAAAAACTGTTTTTT
TRBV7-6,-,TRBJ2-5,-,CASSTRDGRPLQEAQYF,TGTGCCAGCAGCACCCGGGACGGCAGACCTCTCCAAGAGGCCCAGTACTTC
TRBV11-3,-,TRBJ1-3,-,CASSPGRNTIYF,TGTGCCAGCAGCCCGGGGAGAAACACCATATATTTT
TRBV20-1,few,TRBJ1-6,-,CSASGVPNSPLHF,TGCAGTGCTAGTGGGGTCCCTAATTCACCCCTCCACTTT
TRBV11-2,-,TRBJ2-3,-,CASSAKEQRDTQYF,TGTGCCAGCAGCGCTAAAGAGCAAAGAGATACGCAGTATTTT
TRBV15,-,TRBJ2-5,-,CATSRSLGALYF,TGTGCCACCAGCAGATCCCTCGGAGCCCTGTACTTC
TRBV2,once,TRBJ1-4,-,CASRYIATNEKLFF,TGTGCCAGCAGATACATTGCAACTAATGAAAAACTGTTTTTT
TRBV6-1,-,TRBJ1-3,-,CASSEIAGRNTIYF,TGTGCCAGCAGTGAAATTGCAGGTCGGAACACCATATATTTT
TRBV7-2,-,TRBJ2-7,TRBD2,CASSPSGLAGGIYEQYF,TGTGCCAGCAGCCCCAGCGGGCTAGCGGGAGGTATATACGAGCAGTACTTC
TRBV7-2,-,TRBJ1-6,-,CASSLEGDPFSPLHF,TGTGCCAGCAGCTTAGAGGGGGATCCGTTTTCACCCCTCCACTTT
TRBV6-5,-,TRBJ2-3,-,CASSYFGTDTQYF,TGTGCCAGCAGTTATTTTGGAACAGATACGCAGTATTTT
TRBV18,-,TRBJ1-1,-,CASSPQSYTEAFF,TGTGCCAGCTCACCTCAGTCCTACACTGAAGCTTTCTTT
TRBV6-5,-,TRBJ2-2,-,CASSFQVAGELFF,TGTGCCAGCAGTTTCCAAGTCGCCGGGGAGCTGTTTTTT
TRBV5-1,-,TRBJ2-7,-,CASSPPLGSYEQYF,TGCGCCAGCAGCCCGCCGTTGGGGAGCTACGAGCAGTACTTC
TRBV7-8,few,TRBJ1-2,-,CASSLARQPIYGYTF,TGTGCCAGCAGCTTAGCGCGACAGCCCATCTATGGCTACACCTTC
TRBV7-9,-,TRBJ2-5,TRBD1,CASSTRTGTQETQYF,TGTGCCAGCAGCACCCGGACAGGTACCCAAGAGACCCAGTACTTC
TRBV2,-,TRBJ1-5,-,CASSPSTGSTQPQHF,TGTGCCAGCAGTCCCTCGACAGGATCCACTCAGCCCCAGCATTTT
TRBV7-9,few,TRBJ1-1,TRBD1,CASSIQGDTEAFF,TGTGCCAGCAGTATACAGGGGGACACTGAAGCTTTCTTT
TRBV19,-,TRBJ1-5,-,CASSFPPGGWANQPQHF,TGTGCCAGTAGTTTCCCGCCGGGGGGGTGGGCCAATCAGCCCCAGCATTTT
TRBV6-4,-,TRBJ2-1,TRBD2,CARSSGGAPNEQFF,TGTGCCAGATCTAGCGGGGGGGCCCCCAATGAGCAGTTCTTC
TRBV11-3,once,TRBJ2-3,-,CASSSGGTSTDTQYF,TGTGCCAGCAGCTCCGGAGGGACCAGCACAGATACGCAGTATTTT
TRBV2,-,TRBJ2-3,TRBD1,CASGTETRLSTDTQYF,TGTGCCAGCGGGACAGAAACGAGACTAAGCACAGATACGCAGTATTTT
TRBV20-1,-,TRBJ2-1,TRBD2,CSAGLAERYNEQFF,TGCAGTGCTGGACTAGCGGAACGATACAATGAGCAGTTCTTC
TRBV2,-,TRBJ1-1,-,CASTGGQGTEAFF,TGTGCCAGCACGGGGGGGCAGGGCACTGAAGCTTTCTTT
TRBV20-1,few,TRBJ2-5,-,CSARETVRQETQYF,TGCAGTGCTAGAGAGACGGTTCGGCAAGAGACCCAGTACTTC
TRBV20-1,once,TRBJ1-4,TRBD1,CSAYPTGISEKLFF,TGCAGTGCTTACCCGACAGGGATTAGTGAAAAACTGTTTTTT
TRBV18,-,TRBJ2-1,TRBD2,CASSPILAADNEQFF,TGTGCCAGCTCACCAATCCTAGCGGCAGACAATGAGCAGTTCTTC
TRBV7-2,-,TRBJ2-1,TRBD2,CASSLSLAGYNEQFF,TGTGCCAGCAGCTTATCGCTAGCGGGGTACAATGAGCAGTTCTTC
TRBV27,-,TRBJ1-2,-,CASYGGGYGYTF,TGTGCCAGCTACGGGGGGGGCTATGGCTACACCTTC
TRBV7-2,-,TRBJ1-1,-,CASEGVTGYAEAFF,TGTGCCAGCGAGGGGGTCACCGGATACGCTGAAGCTTTCTTT
TRBV6-1,-,TRBJ2-7,-,CASSETPGDFYEQYF,TGTGCCAGCAGTGAAACCCCGGGGGATTTCTACGAGCAGTACTTC